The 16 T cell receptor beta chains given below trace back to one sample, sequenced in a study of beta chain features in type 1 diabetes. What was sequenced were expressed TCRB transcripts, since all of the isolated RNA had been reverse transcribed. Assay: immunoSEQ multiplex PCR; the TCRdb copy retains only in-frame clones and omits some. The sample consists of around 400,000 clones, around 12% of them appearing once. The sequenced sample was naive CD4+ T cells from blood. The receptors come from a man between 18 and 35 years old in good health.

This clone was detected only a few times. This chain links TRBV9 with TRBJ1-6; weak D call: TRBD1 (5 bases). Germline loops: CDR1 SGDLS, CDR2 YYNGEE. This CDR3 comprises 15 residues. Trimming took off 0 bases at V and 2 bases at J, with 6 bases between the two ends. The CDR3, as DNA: TGTGCCAGCAGCGTAGGGGGCGCCTATAATTCACCCCTCCACTTT. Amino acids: CASSVGGAYNSPLHF.

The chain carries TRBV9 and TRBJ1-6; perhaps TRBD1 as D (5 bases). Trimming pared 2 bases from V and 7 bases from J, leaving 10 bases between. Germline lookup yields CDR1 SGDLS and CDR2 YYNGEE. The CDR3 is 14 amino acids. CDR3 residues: CASSVLTDNSPLHF. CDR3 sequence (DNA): TGTGCCAGCAGCGTGTTGACAGACAATTCACCCCTCCACTTT.

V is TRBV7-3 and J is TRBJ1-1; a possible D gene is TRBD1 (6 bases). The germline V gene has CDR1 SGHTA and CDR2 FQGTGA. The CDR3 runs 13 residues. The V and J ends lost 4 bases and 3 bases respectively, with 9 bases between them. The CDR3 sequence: CASSSGVDTEAFF. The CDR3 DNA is TGTGCCAGCAGCTCAGGGGTGGACACTGAAGCTTTCTTT.

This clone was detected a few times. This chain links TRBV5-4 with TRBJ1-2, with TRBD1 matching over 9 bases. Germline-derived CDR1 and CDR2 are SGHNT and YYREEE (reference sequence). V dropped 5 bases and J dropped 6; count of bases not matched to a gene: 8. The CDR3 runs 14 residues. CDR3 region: CASRRPGQGNGYTF. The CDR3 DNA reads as TGTGCCAGCAGGCGGCCGGGACAGGGAAATGGCTACACCTTC.

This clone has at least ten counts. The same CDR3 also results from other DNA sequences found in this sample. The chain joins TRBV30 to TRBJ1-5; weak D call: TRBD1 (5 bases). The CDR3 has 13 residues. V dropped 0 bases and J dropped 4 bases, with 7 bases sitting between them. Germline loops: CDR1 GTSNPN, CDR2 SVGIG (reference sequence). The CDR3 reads CAWSVRGNQPQHF. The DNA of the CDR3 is TGTGCCTGGAGTGTACGGGGGAATCAGCCCCAGCATTTT.

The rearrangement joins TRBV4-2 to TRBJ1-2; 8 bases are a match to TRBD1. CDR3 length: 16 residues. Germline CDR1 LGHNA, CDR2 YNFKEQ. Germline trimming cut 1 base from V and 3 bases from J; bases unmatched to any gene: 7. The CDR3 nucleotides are TGTGCCAGCAGCCAAGTTTCCGGACAGGGAGACTATGGCTACACCTTC. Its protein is CASSQVSGQGDYGYTF.

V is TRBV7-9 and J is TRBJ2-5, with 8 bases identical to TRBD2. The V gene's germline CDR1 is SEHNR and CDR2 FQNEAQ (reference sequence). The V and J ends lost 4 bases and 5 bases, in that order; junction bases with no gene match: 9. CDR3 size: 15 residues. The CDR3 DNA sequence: TGTGCCAGCAGCTCGAAAGCGGGAGCTGGGGAGACCCAGTACTTC. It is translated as CASSSKAGAGETQYF.

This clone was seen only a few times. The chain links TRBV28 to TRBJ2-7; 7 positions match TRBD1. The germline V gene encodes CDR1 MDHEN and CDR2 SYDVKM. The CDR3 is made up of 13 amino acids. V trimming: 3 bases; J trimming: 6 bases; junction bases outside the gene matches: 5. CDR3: CASSFNDRVEQYF. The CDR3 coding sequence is TGTGCCAGCAGTTTCAATGACAGGGTCGAGCAGTACTTC.

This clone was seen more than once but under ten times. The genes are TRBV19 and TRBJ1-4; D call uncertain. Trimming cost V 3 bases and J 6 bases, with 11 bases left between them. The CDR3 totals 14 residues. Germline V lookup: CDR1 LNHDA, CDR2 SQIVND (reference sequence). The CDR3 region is CASSIGTVDEKLFF. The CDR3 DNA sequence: TGTGCCAGTAGTATTGGTACAGTCGATGAAAAACTGTTTTTT.

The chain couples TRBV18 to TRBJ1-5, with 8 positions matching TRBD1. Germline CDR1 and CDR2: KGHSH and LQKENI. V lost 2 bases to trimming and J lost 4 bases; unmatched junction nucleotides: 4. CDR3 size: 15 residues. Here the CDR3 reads CASSPIGQGNQPQHF. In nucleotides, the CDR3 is TGTGCCAGCTCACCAATTGGACAGGGTAATCAGCCCCAGCATTTT.

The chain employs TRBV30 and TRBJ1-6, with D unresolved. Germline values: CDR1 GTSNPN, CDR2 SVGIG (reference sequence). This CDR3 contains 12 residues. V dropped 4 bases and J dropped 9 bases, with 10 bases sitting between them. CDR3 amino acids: CAWKGGSSPLHF. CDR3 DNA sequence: TGTGCCTGGAAGGGTGGGAGTTCACCCCTCCACTTT. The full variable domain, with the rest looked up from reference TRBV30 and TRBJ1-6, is SQTIHQWPATLVQPVGSPLSLECTVEGTSNPNLYWYRQAAGRGLQLLFYSVGIGQISSEVPQNLSASRPQDRQFILSSKKLLLSDSGFYLCAWKGGSSPLHFGNGTRLTVT.

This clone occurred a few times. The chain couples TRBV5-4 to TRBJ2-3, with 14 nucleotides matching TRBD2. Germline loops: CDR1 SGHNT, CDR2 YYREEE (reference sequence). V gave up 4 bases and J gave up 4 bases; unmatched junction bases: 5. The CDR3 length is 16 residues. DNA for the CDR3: TGTGCCAGCAGCATGGGACTAGCGGGAGTATCAGATACGCAGTATTTT. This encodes CASSMGLAGVSDTQYF.

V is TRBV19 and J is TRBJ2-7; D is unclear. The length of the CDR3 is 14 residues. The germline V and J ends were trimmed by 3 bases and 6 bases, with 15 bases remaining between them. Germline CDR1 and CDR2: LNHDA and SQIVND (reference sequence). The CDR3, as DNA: TGTGCCAGTAGTATTCAGGATACAGTTGCCGAGCAGTACTTC. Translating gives CASSIQDTVAEQYF.

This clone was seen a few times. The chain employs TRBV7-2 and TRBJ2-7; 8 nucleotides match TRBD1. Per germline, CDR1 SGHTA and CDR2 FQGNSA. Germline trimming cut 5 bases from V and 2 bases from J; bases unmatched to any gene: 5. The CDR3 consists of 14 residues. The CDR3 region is CASSPDRAAYEQYF. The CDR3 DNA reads TGTGCCAGCAGCCCGGACAGGGCCGCCTACGAGCAGTACTTC.

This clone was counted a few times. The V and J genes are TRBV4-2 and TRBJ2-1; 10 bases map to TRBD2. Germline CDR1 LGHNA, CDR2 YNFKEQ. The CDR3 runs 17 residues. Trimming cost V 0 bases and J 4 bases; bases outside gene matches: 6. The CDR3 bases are TGTGCCAGCAGCCAAGATCGCCTAGCGGGGGCATACAATGAGCAGTTCTTC. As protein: CASSQDRLAGAYNEQFF.

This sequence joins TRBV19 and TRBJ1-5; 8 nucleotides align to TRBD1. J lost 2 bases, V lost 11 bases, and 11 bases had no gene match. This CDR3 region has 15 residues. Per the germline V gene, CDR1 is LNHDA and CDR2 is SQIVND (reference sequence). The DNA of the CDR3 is TGTGCCGGGGGGAGAGGGACAGGAGGCAATCAGCCCCAGCATTTT. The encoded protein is CAGGRGTGGNQPQHF.